The source of this T cell receptor (beta chain) is a study of graft-versus-host responses after intestinal transplantation. About this clone: Its antigen is not identified.

Here immunoSEQ multiplex PCR was the method, and the copy in TCRdb shows in-frame clones only, minus some. The data contain some 48,000 clones, 84% of them seen just once; the ten biggest clones take up less than 0.55%. V was clipped by 2 bases and J by 10 bases; unmatched bases: 7. The CDR3 loop spans 15 amino acids. Germline CDR1 is SGHNT and CDR2 is YYREEE (reference sequence). The clonotype was recovered from a human donor who was the organ donor for an intestinal transplant. Sequencing was performed on unstimulated CD4+ T cells sorted from spleen or lymph node cells, taken before transplant. V usage is TRBV5-4 and J usage is TRBJ2-1; 12 bases fit TRBD2. The chain's CDR3 is CASSFRLAGETEQFF. CDR3 bases: TGTGCCAGCAGCTTCAGACTAGCGGGGGAAACCGAGCAGTTCTTC.